This T cell receptor beta chain stems from a study of blood T cell repertoires in COVID-19. On the study more broadly: The study drew acute and convalescent COVID-19 samples from the United States, Italy and Spain. PBMCs, B-cell-depleted T cells, or T cells provided the cDNA or gDNA that made up the material.

Study processing details: Estimation of nucleated cell counts was performed using reference gene primer amplification. The assay was immunoSEQ multiplex PCR, and TCRdb's table has in-frame clones only and misses some. The DNA was the basis for D and trimming; V, J and clone size are from that table. This sample has under 95,000 clones, with roughly nine tenths found just once. J gave up 6 bases and V 4 bases, and 5 bases lay outside the gene matches. Looked up from germline, CDR1 is LGHDT and CDR2 is YNNKEL (reference sequence). This CDR3 is 15 amino acids long. Patients in Seattle were enrolled during active infection, then followed longitudinally.

This chain links TRBV3-1 (or the pseudogene TRBV3-2) with TRBJ2-2; 10 positions match TRBD1. This receptor was obtained from a man aged 45 to 65 with COVID-19, enrolled during active disease. Sequenced: peripheral blood. This CDR3 reads CASSLGTGVAGELFF. CDR3 coding DNA: TGTGCCAGCAGCCTCGGGACAGGGGTGGCCGGGGAGCTGTTTTTT.